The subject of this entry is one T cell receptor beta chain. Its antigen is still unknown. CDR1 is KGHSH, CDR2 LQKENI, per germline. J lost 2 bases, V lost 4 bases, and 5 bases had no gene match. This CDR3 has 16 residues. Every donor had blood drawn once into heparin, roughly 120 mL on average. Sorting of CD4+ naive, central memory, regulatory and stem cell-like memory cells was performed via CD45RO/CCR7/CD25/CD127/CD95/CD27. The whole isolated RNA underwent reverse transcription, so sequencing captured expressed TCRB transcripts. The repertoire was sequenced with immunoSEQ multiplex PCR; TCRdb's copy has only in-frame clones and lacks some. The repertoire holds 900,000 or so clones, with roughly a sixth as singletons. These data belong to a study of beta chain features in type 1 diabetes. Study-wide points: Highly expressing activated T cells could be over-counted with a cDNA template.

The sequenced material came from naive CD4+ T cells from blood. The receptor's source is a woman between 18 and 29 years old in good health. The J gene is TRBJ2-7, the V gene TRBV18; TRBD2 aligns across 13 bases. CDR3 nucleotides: TGTGCCAGCTCACACGGCGGGACTAGCGGGACCTACGAGCAGTACTTC. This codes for CASSHGGTSGTYEQYF.